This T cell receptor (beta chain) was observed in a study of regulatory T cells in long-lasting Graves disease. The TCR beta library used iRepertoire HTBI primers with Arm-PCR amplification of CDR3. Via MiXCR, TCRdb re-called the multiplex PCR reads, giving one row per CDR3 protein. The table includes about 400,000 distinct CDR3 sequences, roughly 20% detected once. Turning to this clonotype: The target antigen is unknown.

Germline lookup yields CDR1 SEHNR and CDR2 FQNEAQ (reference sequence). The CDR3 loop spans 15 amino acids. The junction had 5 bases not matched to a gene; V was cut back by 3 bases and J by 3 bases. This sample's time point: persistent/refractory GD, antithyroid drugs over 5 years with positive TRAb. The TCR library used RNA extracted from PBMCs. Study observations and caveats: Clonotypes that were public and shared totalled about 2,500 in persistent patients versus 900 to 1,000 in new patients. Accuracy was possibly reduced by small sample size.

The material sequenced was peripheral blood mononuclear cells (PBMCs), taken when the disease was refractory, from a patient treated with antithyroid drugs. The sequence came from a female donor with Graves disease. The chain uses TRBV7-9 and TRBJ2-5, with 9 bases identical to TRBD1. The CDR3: CASSFTGGSEETQYF. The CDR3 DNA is TGTGCCAGCAGCTTCACAGGGGGCTCGGAAGAGACCCAGTACTTC.